These 32 T cell receptor beta chains were sequenced from one sample in a study of vaccination and CD4 T cells after COVID-19. Scientists ran DNA taken from cultured CD4+ T cells through the Oncomine TCR Beta short-read assay for sequencing. TCRdb reanalysed the PCR reads using MiXCR and keeps one entry per CDR3 protein. The table includes under 7,000 distinct CDR3 sequences, around 42% detected once. Treatment described: approximately 10-day PBMC culture with coronavirus spike peptide pools or control peptides (ViraFEST assay). Gathered ahead of the COVID-19 pandemic (2011-2018) were the CD4+ T cells of the unexposed donor. Their antigen targets remain unknown. Material for sequencing was CD4+ T cells from blood, cultured in vitro. These receptors originate from a human donor in good health.

This clonotype has a handful of counts. V gene TRBV9 combines with J gene TRBJ2-3; 10 bases fit TRBD2. V was pared by 3 bases and J by 4 bases, with 8 bases of the junction left unmatched. There are 16 residues in the CDR3. CDR1 is SGDLS and CDR2 is YYNGEE in the germline V gene. CDR3 region: CASSDSVGLAADTQYF. The CDR3 nucleotides read TGTGCCAGCAGCGATTCCGTTGGACTAGCGGCAGATACGCAGTATTTT.

Remarks on this clonotype: Relative to the germline gene, one junction end is altered; a read error may explain this. Here the CDR3 reads CVTSRSPGAGIDTQYF. The CDR3 bases are TGTGTCACCAGCAGATCCCCGGGGGCGGGCATAGATACGCAGTATTTT. This rearrangement joins TRBV15 to TRBJ2-3, with D perhaps TRBD1 or TRBD2 (6 bases each). CDR1 and CDR2 (germline): LNHNV, YYDKDF (reference sequence). The CDR3 is 16 residues long.

The chain employs TRBV5-1 and TRBJ1-2; possibly TRBD1 for D (6 bases). The V and J ends lost 0 bases and 3 bases respectively, with 6 bases between them. This CDR3 has 13 residues. The germline CDR1 and CDR2 sequences are SGHRS and YFSETQ. Here the CDR3 reads CASSLGQDYGYTF. The CDR3 nucleotides are TGCGCCAGCAGCTTGGGACAGGACTATGGCTACACCTTC.

This clonotype came up a few times. This chain links TRBV12-3 or TRBV12-4 with TRBJ1-5; 7 bases align to TRBD1. The CDR3 runs to 14 residues. J gave up 3 bases and V 6 bases, and 5 bases lay outside the gene matches. The CDR3 DNA sequence: TGTGCCAGCAGCGAAGGGACAGCCAATCAGCCCCAGCATTTT. It specifies CASSEGTANQPQHF.

V and J are TRBV5-1 and TRBJ2-7; D is unresolved. Germline CDR1 is SGHRS and CDR2 is YFSETQ. With 0 bases removed from V and 2 bases from J, the gap between germline ends came to 12 bases. The CDR3 is 15 residues long. The DNA for the CDR3 is TGCGCCAGCAGCTTGGACCCAGGCCAGACCTACGAGCAGTACTTC. Its translation: CASSLDPGQTYEQYF. Supplemented by reference TRBV5-1 and TRBJ2-7, the full variable domain reads KAGVTQTPRYLIKTRGQQVTLSCSPISGHRSVSWYQQTPGQGLQFLFEYFSETQRNKGNFPGRFSGRQFSNSRSEMNVSTLELGDSALYLCASSLDPGQTYEQYFGPGTRLTVT.

A few counts support this clonotype. The chain links TRBV12-3 or TRBV12-4 to TRBJ1-6; D is undetermined. Trimming took 1 base from V and 6 from J, leaving 7 bases between them. The CDR3 covers 14 residues. CDR3 loop: CASSLGPINSPLHF. As DNA, the CDR3 is TGTGCCAGCAGTTTAGGGCCGATTAATTCACCCCTCCACTTT.

In its sample, this clonotype was seen a few times. The rearrangement uses TRBV19 and TRBJ1-2; D is unresolved. The V end lost 3 bases, the J end lost 8 bases, and 22 bases lay between the germline ends. The CDR3 spans 16 residues. CDR1 and CDR2 from the germline V gene are LNHDA and SQIVND (reference sequence). As DNA, the CDR3 is TGTGCCAGTAGTATTGCTCCCGGGATTGCAAGTCAGGGCTACACCTTC. Translation gives CASSIAPGIASQGYTF.

The J gene is TRBJ2-2, the V gene TRBV24-1; D remains unclear. The V gene lost 6 bases and the J gene lost 5 bases, with 6 bases spanning the gap. Germline loops: CDR1 KGHDR, CDR2 SFDVKD. The CDR3 sequence is 12 residues long. The CDR3 coding sequence is TGTGCCACCAGTCCCGTTACCGGGGAGCTGTTTTTT. This translates into CATSPVTGELFF.

V gene TRBV7-3 combines with J gene TRBJ2-5; 7 bases match TRBD2. V gave up 4 bases and J gave up 4 bases; unmatched junction bases: 6. The CDR3 is 14 amino acids. Per germline, CDR1 SGHTA and CDR2 FQGTGA. CDR3 protein: CASSSSTSPETQYF. The CDR3 bases are TGTGCCAGCAGCTCCTCGACTAGCCCAGAGACCCAGTACTTC.

This chain links TRBV11-2 with TRBJ2-7; D remains ambiguous. V lost 7 bases to trimming and J lost 6 bases, with 13 bases between them. Germline-derived CDR1 and CDR2 are SGHAT and FQNNGV. The CDR3 is made up of 12 amino acids. CDR3 residues: CASTSHPTEQYF. The CDR3 region has the DNA TGTGCCAGCACCTCACACCCTACCGAGCAGTACTTC.

The CDR3 DNA reads as TGTGCCAGCAGCTCCCAGGGTGACACTGAAGCTTTCTTT. As protein: CASSSQGDTEAFF. The chain couples TRBV11-2 to TRBJ1-1, with D perhaps matching TRBD1 (5 bases). This CDR3 spans 13 amino acids. With 4 bases removed from V and 3 bases from J, the gap between germline ends came to 9 bases. The germline CDR1 and CDR2 sequences are SGHAT and FQNNGV.

In this sample, this clonotype turned up once. The chain employs TRBV19 and TRBJ1-5; D not resolved. The CDR3 runs 13 residues. In germline, CDR1 is LNHDA, CDR2 SQIVND (reference sequence). The ends were cut back, 5 bases at V and 5 bases at J, with 10 bases in the middle. The CDR3, as DNA: TGTGCCAGTAGTCGGGGTTGGGATCAGCCCCAGCATTTT. This encodes CASSRGWDQPQHF.

The V and J genes are TRBV10-2 and TRBJ1-5; D is unclear. Germline V gene data show CDR1 as WSHSY and CDR2 as SAAADI. The ends were cut back, 6 bases at V and 4 bases at J, with 7 bases in the middle. CDR3 size: 12 residues. This CDR3 is CASSHLNQPQHF. CDR3 sequence (DNA): TGCGCCAGCAGCCACCTTAATCAGCCCCAGCATTTT.

CDR3 in amino acids: CASRRNTEAFF. The CDR3 bases are TGTGCCAGCAGGAGGAACACTGAAGCTTTCTTT. The rearrangement uses TRBV25-1 and TRBJ1-1; D gene uncertain. The CDR3 is 11 amino acids. The germline gives CDR1 MGHDK, CDR2 SYGVNS. Trimming pared 6 bases from V and 1 base from J, leaving 3 bases between.

This chain connects TRBV20-1 to TRBJ1-2, with D possibly matching TRBD1 (5 bases). The germline V gene has CDR1 DFQATT and CDR2 SNEGSKA (reference sequence). V dropped 3 bases and J dropped 5 bases, with 16 bases sitting between them. The CDR3 has 14 residues. CDR3 nucleotides: TGCAGTGCTAGCCAGGGTATGGACCGATATGGCTACACCTTC. Protein: CSASQGMDRYGYTF.

The chain carries TRBV7-9 and TRBJ1-1, with D perhaps TRBD1 (6 bases). With 4 bases removed from V and 7 bases from J, the gap between germline ends came to 16 bases. Germline V CDR1 and CDR2: SEHNR, FQNEAQ (reference sequence). The CDR3 runs to 14 residues. CDR3 protein: CASSSRDTDFEAFF. The CDR3 DNA follows: TGTGCCAGCAGCTCTCGGGACACCGACTTTGAAGCTTTCTTT. Using reference TRBV7-9 and TRBJ1-1 for the parts outside the CDR3, the full variable domain is DTGVSQNPRHKITKRGQNVTFRCDPISEHNRLYWYRQTLGQGPEFLTYFQNEAQLEKSRLLSDRFSAERPKGSFSTLEIQRTEQGDSAMYLCASSSRDTDFEAFFGQGTRLTVV.

The V call is TRBV24-1, the J call TRBJ2-3; 7 nucleotides align to TRBD2. Germline V gene lookup returns CDR1 KGHDR and CDR2 SFDVKD. The CDR3 consists of 14 residues. The J segment lost 0 bases and the V segment lost 4 bases, leaving 0 bases of the junction unmatched. The CDR3 region has the DNA TGTGCCACCAGTGAGGGACTAAGCACAGATACGCAGTATTTT. It codes for CATSEGLSTDTQYF.

The rearrangement joins TRBV9 to TRBJ1-1; D not resolved. V lost 1 base, J lost 5 bases, and 9 bases lay in between. Germline-derived CDR1 and CDR2 are SGDLS and YYNGEE. The CDR3 consists of 13 residues. The DNA of the CDR3 is TGTGCCAGCAGCGTAACCACGGGGACTGAAGCTTTCTTT. This encodes CASSVTTGTEAFF.

This clonotype was counted between two and nine times. The rearrangement joins TRBV12-3 or TRBV12-4 to TRBJ1-2; D is uncertain. This CDR3 is built from 14 residues. Between the trimmed V and J ends, which lost 3 bases and 0 bases, there was a span of 8 bases. The CDR3 DNA reads TGTGCCAGCAGTTTGAGGGAAACTAACTATGGCTACACCTTC. As protein: CASSLRETNYGYTF.

This clonotype has more than one count but fewer than ten. The CDR3 spells CSAGRGGLDTEAFF. CDR3 sequence (DNA): TGCAGTGCTGGTCGAGGGGGCTTGGACACTGAAGCTTTCTTT. The V and J genes are TRBV20-1 and TRBJ1-1; 7 bases agree with TRBD1. The CDR3 has 14 residues. Germline V gives CDR1 DFQATT, CDR2 SNEGSKA (reference sequence). The V and J ends lost 5 bases and 3 bases, in that order; junction bases with no gene match: 9.

This clonotype was seen more than once but under ten times. V usage is TRBV6-5 and J usage is TRBJ2-7, with 9 bases fitting TRBD1. The length of the CDR3 is 15 residues. Germline CDR1 is MNHEY and CDR2 is SVGAGI. The trim removed 4 bases at V and 5 bases at J, leaving 9 bases unmatched. As DNA, the CDR3 is TGTGCCAGCAGTTCTCCGGGACAGGGCGCCCACGAGCAGTACTTC. It specifies CASSSPGQGAHEQYF.

The chain joins TRBV5-1 to TRBJ2-1, with a weak D call TRBD2 (5 bases). V gave up 2 bases and J gave up 4 bases, with 7 bases separating them. Per germline, CDR1 SGHRS and CDR2 YFSETQ. The CDR3 contains 13 residues. CDR3 DNA: TGCGCCAGCAGCTTTGGGAGTTACAATGAGCAGTTCTTC. Protein sequence: CASSFGSYNEQFF.

This clonotype was observed a few times. This chain uses TRBV5-5 with TRBJ2-2; D not resolved. This CDR3 has 16 residues. With 0 bases removed from V and 6 bases from J, the gap between germline ends came to 15 bases. Germline V gene lookup returns CDR1 SGHKS and CDR2 YYEKEE (reference sequence). The CDR3 region has the DNA TGTGCCAGCAGCTTGGTACCTAGTAACGTTCCCGGGGAGCTGTTTTTT. Amino acids: CASSLVPSNVPGELFF.

The chain links TRBV6-5 to TRBJ1-1; no reliable D call. V lost 6 bases to trimming and J lost 3 bases, with 14 bases between them. Germline-derived CDR1 and CDR2 are MNHEY and SVGAGI. The CDR3 is made up of 14 amino acids. The CDR3 bases are TGTGCCAGCAGCTACCTTAGTGTGGACACTGAAGCTTTCTTT. The encoded protein is CASSYLSVDTEAFF.

The rearrangement joins TRBV20-1 to TRBJ2-5; 12 bases match TRBD2. CDR1 and CDR2 (germline): DFQATT, SNEGSKA (reference sequence). The CDR3 contains 17 residues. Unmatched junction bases numbered 10, after V lost 0 bases and J lost 5 bases. CDR3 protein: CSARDWASGGVVETQYF. In DNA form, the CDR3 reads TGCAGTGCTAGAGATTGGGCTAGCGGGGGGGTCGTGGAGACCCAGTACTTC.

This chain joins TRBV20-1 and TRBJ1-1; D is uncertain. This CDR3 spans 12 amino acids. V was shortened by 7 bases and J by 1 base, with 10 bases between the two germline ends. The germline V gene encodes CDR1 DFQATT and CDR2 SNEGSKA (reference sequence). The DNA for the CDR3 is TGCAGTGGGGCAGATCCGAACACTGAAGCTTTCTTT. This encodes CSGADPNTEAFF.

The sample holds a few counts of this clonotype. The chain employs TRBV7-3 and TRBJ2-3, with D perhaps matching TRBD1 (6 bases). Germline assignment: CDR1 SGHTA and CDR2 FQGTGA. The CDR3 has 15 residues. V lost 4 bases to trimming and J lost 3 bases, with 14 bases between them. The CDR3: CASSSRGVGTDTQYF. The CDR3 DNA follows: TGTGCCAGCAGCTCCAGGGGTGTAGGGACAGATACGCAGTATTTT.

V is TRBV29-1 and J is TRBJ2-3; no firm D call. The V and J ends lost 3 bases and 2 bases respectively, with 9 bases between them. The CDR3 spans 13 residues. CDR1 is SQVTM, CDR2 ANQGSEA, per germline. The CDR3 DNA reads as TGCAGCGTTGAGGTCAGGTACACAGATACGCAGTATTTT. It yields the protein CSVEVRYTDTQYF.

V usage is TRBV12-3 or TRBV12-4 and J usage is TRBJ2-3, with D perhaps TRBD2 (7 bases). The ends were cut back, 3 bases at V and 3 bases at J, with 13 bases in the middle. CDR3 length: 15 amino acids. CDR3 DNA: TGTGCCAGCAGTTTTTGGGGGGGGCCTACAGATACGCAGTATTTT. It encodes CASSFWGGPTDTQYF.

This sequence joins TRBV19 and TRBJ1-1; 8 positions match TRBD1. CDR3 length equals 16 residues. V was pared by 7 bases and J by 5 bases, with 15 bases of the junction left unmatched. Per germline, CDR1 LNHDA and CDR2 SQIVND (reference sequence). In nucleotides, the CDR3 is TGTGCCAGTACCCCGAGGGAGGGCAGGGGGCGAACTGAAGCTTTCTTT. It codes for CASTPREGRGRTEAFF.

The chain links TRBV30 to TRBJ2-5; D is unresolved. V was trimmed by 1 base and J by 5 bases, leaving 8 bases between them. Germline V gives CDR1 GTSNPN, CDR2 SVGIG (reference sequence). This CDR3 spans 12 amino acids. For the CDR3, the DNA is TGTGCCTGGAGTGCGACGACCGAGACCCAGTACTTC. This codes for CAWSATTETQYF.

This chain uses TRBV5-1 with TRBJ2-2; 8 bases fit TRBD1. The V gene end was trimmed by 4 bases and the J gene end by 4 bases; junction bases not matched to a gene: 6. The germline V gene encodes CDR1 SGHRS and CDR2 YFSETQ. The CDR3 is 15 amino acids. CDR3 loop: CASSPNTGGTGELFF. The CDR3 DNA follows: TGCGCCAGCAGCCCGAACACAGGGGGCACCGGGGAGCTGTTTTTT.